The entry below describes one TCR beta chain. Its antigen is not known. TCRdb's table, derived via immunoSEQ multiplex PCR, lists solely in-frame clones and lacks some. The table records about 140,000 clones, roughly nine tenths of them present only once. The V and J ends lost 1 base and 6 bases respectively, with 6 bases between them. Germline V gives CDR1 MDHEN, CDR2 SYDVKM. CDR3 length: 12 residues. This specimen belongs to a study of T cell responses to AZD1222 COVID-19 vaccine. The study, taken as a whole, reports: Along spike, vaccine-associated CD4 TCRs were found throughout, with dominance at 160-218 and 743-854.

This clonotype was obtained from an adult who received the AZD1222 COVID-19 vaccine. The J gene is TRBJ1-2, the V gene TRBV28; no reliable D call. Sequenced material: peripheral blood, taken 28 days after the second AZD1222 dose. The CDR3 nucleotides read TGTGCCAGCAGTTTATTTACTAATGGCTACACCTTC. Translated, it gives CASSLFTNGYTF.